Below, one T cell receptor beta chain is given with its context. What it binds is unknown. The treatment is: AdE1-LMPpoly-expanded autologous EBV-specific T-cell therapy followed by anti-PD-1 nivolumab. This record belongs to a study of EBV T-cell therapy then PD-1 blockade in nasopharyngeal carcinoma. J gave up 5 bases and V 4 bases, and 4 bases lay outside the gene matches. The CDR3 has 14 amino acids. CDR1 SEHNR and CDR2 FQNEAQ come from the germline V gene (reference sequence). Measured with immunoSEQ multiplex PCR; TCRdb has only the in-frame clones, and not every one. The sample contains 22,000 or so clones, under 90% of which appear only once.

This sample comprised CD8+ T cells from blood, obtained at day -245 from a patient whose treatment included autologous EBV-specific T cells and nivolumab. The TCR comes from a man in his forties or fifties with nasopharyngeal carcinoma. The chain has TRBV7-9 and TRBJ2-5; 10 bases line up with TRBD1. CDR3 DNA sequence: TGTGCCAGCAGCTCGACAGGGGGCTGGGAGACCCAGTACTTC. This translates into CASSSTGGWETQYF.